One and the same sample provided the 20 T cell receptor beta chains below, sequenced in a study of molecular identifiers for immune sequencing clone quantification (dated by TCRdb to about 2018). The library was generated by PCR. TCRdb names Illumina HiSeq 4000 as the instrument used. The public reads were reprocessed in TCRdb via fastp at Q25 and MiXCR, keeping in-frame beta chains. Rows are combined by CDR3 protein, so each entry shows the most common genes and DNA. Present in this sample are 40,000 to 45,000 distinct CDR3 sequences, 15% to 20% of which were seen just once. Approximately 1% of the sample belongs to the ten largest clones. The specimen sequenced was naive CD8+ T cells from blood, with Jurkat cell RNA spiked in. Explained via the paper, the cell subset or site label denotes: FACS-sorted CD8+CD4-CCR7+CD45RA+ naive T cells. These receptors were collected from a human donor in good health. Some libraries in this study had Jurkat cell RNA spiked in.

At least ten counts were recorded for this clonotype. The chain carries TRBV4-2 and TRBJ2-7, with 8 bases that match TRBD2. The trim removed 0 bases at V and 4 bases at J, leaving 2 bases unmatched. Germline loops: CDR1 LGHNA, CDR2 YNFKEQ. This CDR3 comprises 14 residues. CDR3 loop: CASSQEREGYEQYF. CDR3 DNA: TGTGCCAGCAGCCAAGAACGGGAGGGGTACGAGCAGTACTTC.

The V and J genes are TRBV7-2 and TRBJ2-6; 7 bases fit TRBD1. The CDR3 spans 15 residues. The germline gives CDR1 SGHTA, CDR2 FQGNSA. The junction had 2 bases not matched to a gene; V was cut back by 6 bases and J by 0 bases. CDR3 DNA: TGTGCCAGCAGGGGACAGCCCTCTGGGGCCAACGTCCTGACTTTC. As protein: CASRGQPSGANVLTF.

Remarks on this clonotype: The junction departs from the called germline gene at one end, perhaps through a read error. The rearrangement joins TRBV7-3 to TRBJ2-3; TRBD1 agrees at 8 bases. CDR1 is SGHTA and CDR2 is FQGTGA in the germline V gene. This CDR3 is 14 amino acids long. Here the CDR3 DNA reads TGTGCCAGCAGTTTAGCCAGGGGGCGAGATACACAGTATTTT. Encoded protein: CASSLARGRDTQYF.

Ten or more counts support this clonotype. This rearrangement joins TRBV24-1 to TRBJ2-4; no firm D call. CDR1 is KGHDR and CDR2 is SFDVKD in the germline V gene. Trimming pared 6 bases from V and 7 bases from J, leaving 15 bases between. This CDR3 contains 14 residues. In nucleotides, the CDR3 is TGTGCCACCAGTCCACGGGCCCCCCAGAACATTCAGTACTTC. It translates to CATSPRAPQNIQYF.

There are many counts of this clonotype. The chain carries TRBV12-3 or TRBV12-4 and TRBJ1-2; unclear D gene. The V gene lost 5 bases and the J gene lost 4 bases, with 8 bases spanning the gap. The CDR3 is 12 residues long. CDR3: CASSEWIYGYTF. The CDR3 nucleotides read TGTGCCAGCAGTGAATGGATCTATGGCTACACCTTC.

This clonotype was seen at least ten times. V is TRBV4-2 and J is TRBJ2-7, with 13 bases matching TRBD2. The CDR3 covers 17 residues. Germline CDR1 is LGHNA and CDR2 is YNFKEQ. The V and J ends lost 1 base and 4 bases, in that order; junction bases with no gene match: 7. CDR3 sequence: CASSQGDGLAGVYEQYF. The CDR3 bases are TGTGCCAGCAGCCAAGGAGACGGACTAGCGGGAGTTTACGAGCAGTACTTC.

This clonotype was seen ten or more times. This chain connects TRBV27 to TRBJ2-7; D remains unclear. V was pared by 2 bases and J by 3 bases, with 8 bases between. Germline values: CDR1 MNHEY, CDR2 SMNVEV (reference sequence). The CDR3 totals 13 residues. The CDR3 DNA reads TGTGCCAGCAGTTTAAATCCCAGCTACGAGCAGTACTTC. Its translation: CASSLNPSYEQYF.

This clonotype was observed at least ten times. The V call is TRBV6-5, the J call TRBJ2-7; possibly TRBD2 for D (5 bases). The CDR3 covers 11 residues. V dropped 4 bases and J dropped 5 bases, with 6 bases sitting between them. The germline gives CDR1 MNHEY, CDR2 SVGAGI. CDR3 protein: CASSSSHEQYF. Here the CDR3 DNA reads TGTGCCAGCAGTTCTAGCCACGAGCAGTACTTC.

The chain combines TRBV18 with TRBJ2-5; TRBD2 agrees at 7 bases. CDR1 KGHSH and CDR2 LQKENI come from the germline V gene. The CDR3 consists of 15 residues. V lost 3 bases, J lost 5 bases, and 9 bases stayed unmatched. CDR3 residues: CASSPLGGTQETQYF. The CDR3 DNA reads TGTGCCAGCTCACCCCTGGGGGGGACCCAGGAGACCCAGTACTTC.

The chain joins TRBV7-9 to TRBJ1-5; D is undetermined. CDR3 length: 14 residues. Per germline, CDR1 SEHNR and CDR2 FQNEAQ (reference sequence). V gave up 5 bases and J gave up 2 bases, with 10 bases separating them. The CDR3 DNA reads TGTGCCAGCAGCCATCCGGGTCGCAATCAGCCCCAGCATTTT. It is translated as CASSHPGRNQPQHF. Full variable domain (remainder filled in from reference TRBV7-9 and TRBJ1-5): DTGVSQNPRHKITKRGQNVTFRCDPISEHNRLYWYRQTLGQGPEFLTYFQNEAQLEKSRLLSDRFSAERPKGSFSTLEIQRTEQGDSAMYLCASSHPGRNQPQHFGDGTRLSIL.

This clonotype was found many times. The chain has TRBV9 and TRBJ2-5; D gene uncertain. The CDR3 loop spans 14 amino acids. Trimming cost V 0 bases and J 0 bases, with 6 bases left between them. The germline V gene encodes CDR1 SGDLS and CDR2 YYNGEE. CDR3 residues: CASSVAQNQETQYF. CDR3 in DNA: TGTGCCAGCAGCGTAGCACAAAACCAAGAGACCCAGTACTTC.

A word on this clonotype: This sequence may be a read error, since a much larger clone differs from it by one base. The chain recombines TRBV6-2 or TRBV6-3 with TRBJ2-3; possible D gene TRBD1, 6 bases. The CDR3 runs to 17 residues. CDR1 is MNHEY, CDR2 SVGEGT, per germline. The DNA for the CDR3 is TGTGCCAGCAGTTACCGTGGGGGCAGGGAAGTAACAGATACGCAGTGTTTT. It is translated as CASSYRGGREVTDTQCF.

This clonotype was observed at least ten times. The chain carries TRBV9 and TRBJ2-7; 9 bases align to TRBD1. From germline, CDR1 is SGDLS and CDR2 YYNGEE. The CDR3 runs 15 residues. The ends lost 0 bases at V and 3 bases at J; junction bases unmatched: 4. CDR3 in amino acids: CASSVEGTGSYEQYF. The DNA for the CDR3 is TGTGCCAGCAGCGTAGAGGGGACAGGGAGCTACGAGCAGTACTTC.

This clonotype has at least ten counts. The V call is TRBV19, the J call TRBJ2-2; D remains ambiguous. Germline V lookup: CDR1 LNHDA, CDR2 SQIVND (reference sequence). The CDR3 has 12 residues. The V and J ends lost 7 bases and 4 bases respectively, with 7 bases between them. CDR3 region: CASNKLTGELFF. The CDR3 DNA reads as TGTGCCAGTAATAAGCTCACCGGGGAGCTGTTTTTT.

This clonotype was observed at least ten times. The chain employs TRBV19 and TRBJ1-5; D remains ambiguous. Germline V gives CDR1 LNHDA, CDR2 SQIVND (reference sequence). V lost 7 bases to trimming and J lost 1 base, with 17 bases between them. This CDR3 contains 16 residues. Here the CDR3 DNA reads TGTGCCAGTACCCCTGGTGGCGGATTAAGCAATCAGCCCCAGCATTTT. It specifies CASTPGGGLSNQPQHF.

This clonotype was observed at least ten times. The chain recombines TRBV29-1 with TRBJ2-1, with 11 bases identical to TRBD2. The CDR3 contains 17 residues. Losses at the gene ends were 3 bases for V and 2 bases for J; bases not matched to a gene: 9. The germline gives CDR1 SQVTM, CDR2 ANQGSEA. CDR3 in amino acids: CSVESLAGGQTYNEQFF. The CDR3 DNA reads TGCAGCGTTGAGTCGCTAGCGGGGGGACAAACCTACAATGAGCAGTTCTTC.

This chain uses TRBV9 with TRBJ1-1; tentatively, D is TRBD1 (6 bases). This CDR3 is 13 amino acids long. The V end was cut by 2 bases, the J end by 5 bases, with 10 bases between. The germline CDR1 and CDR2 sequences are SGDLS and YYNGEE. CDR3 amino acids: CASSVGGRTEAFF. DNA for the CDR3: TGTGCCAGCAGCGTCGGGGGCAGGACTGAAGCTTTCTTT.

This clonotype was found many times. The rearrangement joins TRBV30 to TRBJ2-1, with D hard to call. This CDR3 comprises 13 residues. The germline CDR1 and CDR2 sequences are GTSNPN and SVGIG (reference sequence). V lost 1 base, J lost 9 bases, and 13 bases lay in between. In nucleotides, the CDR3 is TGTGCCTGGAGTGACGGTTACGCGAGTGAGCAGTTCTTC. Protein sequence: CAWSDGYASEQFF.

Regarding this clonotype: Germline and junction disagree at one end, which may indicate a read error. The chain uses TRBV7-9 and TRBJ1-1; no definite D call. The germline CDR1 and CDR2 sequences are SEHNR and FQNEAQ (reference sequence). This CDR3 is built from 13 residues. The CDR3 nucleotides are TGTGCCAGCAGTTACACTCTGGGCACTGATGCTTTCTTT. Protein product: CASSYTLGTDAFF.

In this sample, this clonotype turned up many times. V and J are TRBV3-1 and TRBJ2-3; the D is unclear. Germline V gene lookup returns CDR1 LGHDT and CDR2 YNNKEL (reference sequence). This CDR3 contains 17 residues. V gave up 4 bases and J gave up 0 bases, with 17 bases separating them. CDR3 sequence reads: CASSPPSYLDSTDTQYF. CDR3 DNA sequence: TGTGCCAGCAGCCCTCCTTCTTACCTTGATAGCACAGATACGCAGTATTTT.